A selection of T cell receptor beta chains follows, all from one sample in a study of T-cell memory formation after mild COVID-19. Each CDR3 protein gets one entry after TCRdb re-called the 5' RACE reads with MiXCR. The sample comprises about 360,000 distinct CDR3 sequences, roughly 14% of which are singletons, and 22% rests with the top ten. Sample: PBMCs or a T cell subset sorted from them (not recorded which). The origin of the receptors is a young man who had mild COVID-19 (a few samples of this study predate the infection). Cell type and time point are not known. Each CDR3 is given with its conserved first and last residue. D genes are given only for firm matches. The listing skips clone size in some rows; elsewhere it reads once, few, many or a size class.

size	V	D	J	DNA	CDR3
NA	TRBV7-9	NA	TRBJ1-1	TGTGCCAGCAGTTACGGGGAAGGGGGCACTGAAGCTTTCTTT	CASSYGEGGTEAFF
NA	TRBV11-1	TRBD1	TRBJ1-2	TGTGCCAGCAGCCCGCAGGGGGCACAGGATAACTATGGCTACACCTTC	CASSPQGAQDNYGYTF
NA	TRBV7-9	NA	TRBJ1-2	TGTGCCAGCAGCTTAGGGCCAAGGAGCTGGGTCGATGGCTACACCTTC	CASSLGPRSWVDGYTF
NA	TRBV24-1	NA	TRBJ2-3	TGTGCCACCAGTCCCCAGGGTACAGATACGCAGTATTTT	CATSPQGTDTQYF
NA	TRBV12-3/TRBV12-4	TRBD1	TRBJ2-7	TGTGCCAGCAGCCCCACCGGGACAGGGTCCGAGCAGTACTTC	CASSPTGTGSEQYF
NA	TRBV18	NA	TRBJ1-5	TGTGCCAGCTCACCATCTCCGGTTAGCAATCAGCCCCAGCATTTT	CASSPSPVSNQPQHF
NA	TRBV5-4	TRBD1	TRBJ2-7	TGTGCCAGCAGTCCCCCAGGGGGCGGGCACGAGCAGTACTTC	CASSPPGGGHEQYF
many	TRBV5-4	NA	TRBJ2-7	TGTGCCAGCAGCTTGGCCGACGAGGGCGGCGAGCAGTACTTC	CASSLADEGGEQYF
few	TRBV11-2	NA	TRBJ2-3	TGTGCCAGCAGCACACGGGACCTCCTTCGCCCCACAGATACGCAGTATTTT	CASSTRDLLRPTDTQYF
many	TRBV5-1	NA	TRBJ2-2	TGCGCCAGCAGCTTCGCCAAGAACACCGGGGAGCTGTTTTTT	CASSFAKNTGELFF
few	TRBV6-5	TRBD1	TRBJ1-5	TGTGCCAGCAGGAGATCGACAGGGTCAAATCAGCCCCAGCATTTT	CASRRSTGSNQPQHF
NA	TRBV5-6	NA	TRBJ2-1	TGTGCCAGCAGCTTGCCTAGTAGCAATGAGCAGTTATTC	CASSLPSSNEQLF
NA	TRBV7-2	TRBD1	TRBJ2-7	TGTGCCAGCAGTCTCAGACCGGGACAGGGAACTTACGAGCAGTACTTC	CASSLRPGQGTYEQYF
many	TRBV7-9	NA	TRBJ2-3	TGTGCCAGCAGCTCGGACATTAGCACAGATACGCAGTATTTT	CASSSDISTDTQYF
few	TRBV3-1	NA	TRBJ2-3	TGTGCCAGCAGCCAAGAATCCAGGGACTGGGTGGATATGGATACGCAGTATTTT	CASSQESRDWVDMDTQYF
once	TRBV10-3	NA	TRBJ1-5	TGTGCCATCAGCCCAACAAATCAGCCCCAGCATTTT	CAISPTNQPQHF
few	TRBV6-2/TRBV6-3	TRBD1	TRBJ1-5	TGTGCCATCCAACAGGGGAACAATCAGCCCCAGCATTTT	CAIQQGNNQPQHF
few	TRBV18	NA	TRBJ2-2	TGTGCCAGCTCACCACAAGCGGCCCGGGACACCACTAGGACCGGGGAGCTGTTTTTT	CASSPQAARDTTRTGELFF
many	TRBV5-6	NA	TRBJ1-2	TGTGCCAGCAGCACCAGCTTTGGCTACACCTTC	CASSTSFGYTF
many	TRBV6-2/TRBV6-3	NA	TRBJ2-2	TGTGCCAGCAGCCCGCAGTGGGGTTGGGGTACCGGGGAGCTGTTTTTT	CASSPQWGWGTGELFF
few	TRBV12-3/TRBV12-4	TRBD1	TRBJ2-5	TGTGCCAGCAGGGGGGACAGGGGGTTAAAGACCCAGTACTTC	CASRGDRGLKTQYF
NA	TRBV7-2	TRBD2	TRBJ2-2	TGTGCCACAGCGTATTCCCTAGCGGGGAGTTACACCGGGGAGCTGTTTTTT	CATAYSLAGSYTGELFF
NA	TRBV5-5	NA	TRBJ2-7	TGTGCCAGCAGTTCAGCTTGGAGGGGGGACCATTACGAGCAGTACTTC	CASSSAWRGDHYEQYF
NA	TRBV6-2/TRBV6-3	TRBD1	TRBJ1-5	TGTGCCAGCAGACGGGACAGGGAGACTCAGCCCCAGCATTTT	CASRRDRETQPQHF
NA	TRBV20-1	NA	TRBJ1-1	TGCAGTGCTAGAGATCCCTTTGCGTCGGCGGGCACTGAAGCTTTCTTT	CSARDPFASAGTEAFF
NA	TRBV5-5	NA	TRBJ1-5	TGTGCCAGCAGCTTGGCCGTTGGGCAGCCCCAGCATTTT	CASSLAVGQPQHF
NA	TRBV7-3	NA	TRBJ1-2	TGTGCCAGCAGCCCCACTCCTACAACCGCTCTTGACTATGGCTACACCTTC	CASSPTPTTALDYGYTF
NA	TRBV10-3	NA	TRBJ2-3	TGTGCCATCAGTGTAGAAGGGGGGAGGACAGATACGCAGTATTTT	CAISVEGGRTDTQYF
NA	TRBV20-1	NA	TRBJ1-2	TGCAGTGCCCAGAGGGGGATGGCAGGGGAGGGCTACACCTTC	CSAQRGMAGEGYTF
NA	TRBV29-1	NA	TRBJ1-4	TGCAGCGTGGCCTCGGGGTCGAATGAAAAACTGTTTTTT	CSVASGSNEKLFF
NA	TRBV4-2	TRBD2	TRBJ2-3	TGTGCCAGCTCGGGGACTAAACGCACAGATACGCAGTATTTT	CASSGTKRTDTQYF
NA	TRBV5-4	NA	TRBJ2-1	TGTGCCAGCAGCTCAAGCGCGGCCTCCTACAATGAGCAGTTCTTC	CASSSSAASYNEQFF
few	TRBV23-1	NA	TRBJ2-4	TGCGCCAGCAGTCAATCGACAGGGGAGGGCATTCAGTACTTC	CASSQSTGEGIQYF
few	TRBV5-1	NA	TRBJ2-5	TGCGCCAGCAGCTTGGTTTCGTCCCGAGAGACCCAGTACTTC	CASSLVSSRETQYF
few	TRBV7-2	NA	TRBJ2-4	TGTGCCAGCAGTTCCCACAGGGTAGCCAAAAACATTCAGTACTTC	CASSSHRVAKNIQYF
few	TRBV15	TRBD1	TRBJ2-4	TGTGCCACCAGCAGGGACCGGGACAGCAAAAACATTCAGTACTTC	CATSRDRDSKNIQYF
NA	TRBV6-6	TRBD2	TRBJ2-2	TGTGCCAGCAGTTCCACGGGGGGGGTCACCGGGGAGCTGTTTTTT	CASSSTGGVTGELFF
many	TRBV5-1	NA	TRBJ1-2	TGCGCCAGCAGCTTGGGTCAAAATAACTATGGCTACACCTTC	CASSLGQNNYGYTF
NA	TRBV5-1	TRBD1	TRBJ1-4	TGCGCCAGCAGCGCGGACAGGTATGGCGAAAAACTGTTTTTT	CASSADRYGEKLFF
many	TRBV6-2/TRBV6-3	TRBD2	TRBJ2-2	TGTGCCAGCAGTTATGGCGGGGGGTCGAACACCGGGGAGCTGTTTTTT	CASSYGGGSNTGELFF
few	TRBV6-5	NA	TRBJ1-3	TGTGCCAGCAGCCCACAAGCCGGGGGCACCATATATTTT	CASSPQAGGTIYF
NA	TRBV9	NA	TRBJ2-3	TGTGCCAGCAGCGTAGTGGAATCAGATACGCAGTATTTT	CASSVVESDTQYF